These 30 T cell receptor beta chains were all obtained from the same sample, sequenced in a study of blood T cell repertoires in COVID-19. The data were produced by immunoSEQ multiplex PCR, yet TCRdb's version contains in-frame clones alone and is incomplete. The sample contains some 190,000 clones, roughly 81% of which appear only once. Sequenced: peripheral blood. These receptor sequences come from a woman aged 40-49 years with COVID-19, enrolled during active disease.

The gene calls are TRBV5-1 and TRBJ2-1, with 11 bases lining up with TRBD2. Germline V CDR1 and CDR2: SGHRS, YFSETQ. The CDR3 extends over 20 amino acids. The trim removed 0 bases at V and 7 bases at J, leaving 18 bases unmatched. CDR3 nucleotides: TGCGCCAGCAGCTTGGGAGGAATGGGTTTAGCGGGAGGGTCCATTAATGAGCAGTTCTTC. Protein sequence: CASSLGGMGLAGGSINEQFF.

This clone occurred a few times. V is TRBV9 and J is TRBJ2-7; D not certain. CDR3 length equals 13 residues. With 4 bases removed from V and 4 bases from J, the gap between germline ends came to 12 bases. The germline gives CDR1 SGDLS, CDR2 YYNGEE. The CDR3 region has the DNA TGTGCCAGCAGCCGCTCTCTAGAATACGAGCAGTACTTC. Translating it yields CASSRSLEYEQYF.

Written as DNA, the CDR3 is TGTGCTAGTGTTAGTATCCCTGGAAACACCATATATTTT. Translation gives CASVSIPGNTIYF. V usage is TRBV12-5 and J usage is TRBJ1-3; no firm D call. Germline lookup yields CDR1 LGHNT and CDR2 FRNRAP. Trimming took off 7 bases at V and 2 bases at J, with 9 bases between the two ends. This CDR3 contains 13 residues.

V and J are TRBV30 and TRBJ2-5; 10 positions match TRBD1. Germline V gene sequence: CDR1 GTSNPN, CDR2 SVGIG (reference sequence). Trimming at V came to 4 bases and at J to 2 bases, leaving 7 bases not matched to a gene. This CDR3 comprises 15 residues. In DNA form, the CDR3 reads TGTGCCTGGACGGCGGGACAGGGGAGACAAGAGACCCAGTACTTC. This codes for CAWTAGQGRQETQYF. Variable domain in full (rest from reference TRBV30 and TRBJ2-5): SQTIHQWPATLVQPVGSPLSLECTVEGTSNPNLYWYRQAAGRGLQLLFYSVGIGQISSEVPQNLSASRPQDRQFILSSKKLLLSDSGFYLCAWTAGQGRQETQYFGPGTRLLVL.

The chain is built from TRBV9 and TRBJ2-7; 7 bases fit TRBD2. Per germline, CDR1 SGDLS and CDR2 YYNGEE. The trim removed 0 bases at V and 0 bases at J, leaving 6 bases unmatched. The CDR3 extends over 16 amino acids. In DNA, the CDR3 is TGTGCCAGCAGCGTAGGTTGGGGCGGGGGCTCCTACGAGCAGTACTTC. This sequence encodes CASSVGWGGGSYEQYF.

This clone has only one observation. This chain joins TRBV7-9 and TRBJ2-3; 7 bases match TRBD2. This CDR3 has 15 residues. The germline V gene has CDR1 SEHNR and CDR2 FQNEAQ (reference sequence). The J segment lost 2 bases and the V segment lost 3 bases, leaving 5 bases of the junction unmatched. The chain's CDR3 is CASSFLGTTTDTQYF. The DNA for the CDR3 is TGTGCCAGCAGCTTTCTGGGGACTACCACAGATACGCAGTATTTT. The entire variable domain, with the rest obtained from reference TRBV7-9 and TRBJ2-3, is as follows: DTGVSQNPRHKITKRGQNVTFRCDPISEHNRLYWYRQTLGQGPEFLTYFQNEAQLEKSRLLSDRFSAERPKGSFSTLEIQRTEQGDSAMYLCASSFLGTTTDTQYFGPGTRLTVL.

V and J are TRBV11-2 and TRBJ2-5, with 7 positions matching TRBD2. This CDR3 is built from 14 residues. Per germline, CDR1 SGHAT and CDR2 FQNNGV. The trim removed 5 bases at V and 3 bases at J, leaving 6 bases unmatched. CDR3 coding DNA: TGTGCCAGCAGCGATCGGGGGGTCGAAGAGACCCAGTACTTC. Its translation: CASSDRGVEETQYF.

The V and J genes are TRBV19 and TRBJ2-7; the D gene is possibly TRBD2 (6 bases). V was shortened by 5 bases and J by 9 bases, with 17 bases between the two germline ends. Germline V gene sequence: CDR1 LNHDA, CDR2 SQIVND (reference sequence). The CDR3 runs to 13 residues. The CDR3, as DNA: TGTGCCAGTAGTCCCCCGGGGGAGCAGCGGCAGTACTTC. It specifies CASSPPGEQRQYF.

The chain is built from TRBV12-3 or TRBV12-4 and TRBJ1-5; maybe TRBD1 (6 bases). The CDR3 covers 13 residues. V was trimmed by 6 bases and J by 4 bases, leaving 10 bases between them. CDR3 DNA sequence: TGTGCCAGCAGCGATACAGGGAATCAGCCCCAGCATTTT. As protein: CASSDTGNQPQHF.

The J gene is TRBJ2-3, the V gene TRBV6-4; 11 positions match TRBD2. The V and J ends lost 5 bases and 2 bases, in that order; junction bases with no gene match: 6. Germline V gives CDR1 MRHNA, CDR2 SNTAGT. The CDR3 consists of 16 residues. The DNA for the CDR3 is TGTGCCAGCAGTACGACTAGCGGGGCCACCACAGATACGCAGTATTTT. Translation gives CASSTTSGATTDTQYF.

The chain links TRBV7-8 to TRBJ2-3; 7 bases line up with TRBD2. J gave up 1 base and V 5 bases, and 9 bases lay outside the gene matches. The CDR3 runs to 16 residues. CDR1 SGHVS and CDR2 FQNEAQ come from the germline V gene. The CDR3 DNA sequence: TGTGCCAGCAGCCTGAGGAGCGGGGCCCGCACAGATACGCAGTATTTT. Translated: CASSLRSGARTDTQYF.

CDR3 amino acids: CASSERGSSYEQYF. CDR3 nucleotide sequence: TGTGCCAGCAGTGAGAGAGGGAGCTCCTACGAGCAGTACTTC. The chain couples TRBV6-1 to TRBJ2-7; TRBD2 might be the D (5 bases). V gave up 3 bases and J gave up 0 bases, with 9 bases separating them. The germline CDR1 and CDR2 sequences are MNHNS and SASEGT. The CDR3 has 14 residues.

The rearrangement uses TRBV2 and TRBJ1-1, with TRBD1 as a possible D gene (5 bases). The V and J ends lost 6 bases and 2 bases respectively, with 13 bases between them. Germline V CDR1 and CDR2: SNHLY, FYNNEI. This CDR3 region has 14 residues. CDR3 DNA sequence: TGTGCCAGCAGCAGGGATGAGAGTAACACTGAAGCTTTCTTT. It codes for CASSRDESNTEAFF.

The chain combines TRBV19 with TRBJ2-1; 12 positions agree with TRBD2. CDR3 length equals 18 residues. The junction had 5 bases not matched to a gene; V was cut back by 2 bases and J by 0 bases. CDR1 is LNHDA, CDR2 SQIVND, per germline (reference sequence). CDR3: CASSIPGLAGTSYNEQFF. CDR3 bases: TGTGCCAGTAGTATACCTGGACTAGCGGGAACCTCCTACAATGAGCAGTTCTTC.

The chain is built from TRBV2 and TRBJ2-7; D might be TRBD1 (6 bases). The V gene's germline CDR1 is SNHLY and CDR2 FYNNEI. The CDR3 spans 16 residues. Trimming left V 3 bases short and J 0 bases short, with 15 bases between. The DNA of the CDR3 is TGTGCCAGCAGTGAGTCGGAGACAGGAATCTCCTACGAGCAGTACTTC. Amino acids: CASSESETGISYEQYF.

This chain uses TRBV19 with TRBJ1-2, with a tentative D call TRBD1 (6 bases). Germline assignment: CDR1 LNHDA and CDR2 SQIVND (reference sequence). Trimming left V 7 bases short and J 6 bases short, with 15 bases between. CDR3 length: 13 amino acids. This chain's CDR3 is CASTIRGVDGYTF. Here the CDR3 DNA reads TGTGCCAGTACGATCAGGGGTGTCGATGGCTACACCTTC.

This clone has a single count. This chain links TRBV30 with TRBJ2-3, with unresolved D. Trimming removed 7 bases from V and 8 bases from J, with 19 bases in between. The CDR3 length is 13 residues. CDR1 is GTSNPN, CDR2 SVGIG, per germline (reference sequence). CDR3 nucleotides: TGTGCCTCGCATATCAGCGCGAGTGGTACGCAGTATTTT. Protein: CASHISASGTQYF.

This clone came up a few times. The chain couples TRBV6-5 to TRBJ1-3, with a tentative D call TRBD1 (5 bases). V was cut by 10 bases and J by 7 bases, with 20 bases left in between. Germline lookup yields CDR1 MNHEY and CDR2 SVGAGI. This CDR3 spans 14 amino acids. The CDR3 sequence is CATKAGGTGNTIYF. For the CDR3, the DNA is TGTGCCACCAAGGCGGGGGGGACGGGGAACACCATATATTTT.

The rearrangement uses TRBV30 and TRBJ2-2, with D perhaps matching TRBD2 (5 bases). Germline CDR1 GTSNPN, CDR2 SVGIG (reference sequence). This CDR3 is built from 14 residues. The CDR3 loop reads CARSGVWNTGELFF. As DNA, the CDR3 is TGTGCTCGATCCGGGGTATGGAACACCGGGGAGCTGTTTTTT.

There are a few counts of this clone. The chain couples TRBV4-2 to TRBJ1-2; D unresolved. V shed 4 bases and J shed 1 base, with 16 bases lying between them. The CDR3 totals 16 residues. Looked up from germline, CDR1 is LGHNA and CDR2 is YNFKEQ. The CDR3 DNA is TGTGCCAGCAGCCTTCAAGTAGAGGTCCGTAACTATGGCTACACCTTC. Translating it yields CASSLQVEVRNYGYTF.

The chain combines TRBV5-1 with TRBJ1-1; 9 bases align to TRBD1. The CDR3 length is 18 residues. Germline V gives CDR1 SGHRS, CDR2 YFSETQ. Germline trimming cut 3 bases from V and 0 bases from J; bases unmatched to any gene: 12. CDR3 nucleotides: TGCGCCAGCAGCTGGGACAGGGACGATAACTATATGAACACTGAAGCTTTCTTT. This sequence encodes CASSWDRDDNYMNTEAFF. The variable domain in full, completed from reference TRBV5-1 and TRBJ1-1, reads KAGVTQTPRYLIKTRGQQVTLSCSPISGHRSVSWYQQTPGQGLQFLFEYFSETQRNKGNFPGRFSGRQFSNSRSEMNVSTLELGDSALYLCASSWDRDDNYMNTEAFFGQGTRLTVV.

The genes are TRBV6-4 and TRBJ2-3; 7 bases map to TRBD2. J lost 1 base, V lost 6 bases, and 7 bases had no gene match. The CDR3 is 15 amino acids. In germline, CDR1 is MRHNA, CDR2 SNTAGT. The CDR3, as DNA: TGTGCCAGCAGAACAAGCGGGGCCGGCACAGATACGCAGTATTTT. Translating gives CASRTSGAGTDTQYF.

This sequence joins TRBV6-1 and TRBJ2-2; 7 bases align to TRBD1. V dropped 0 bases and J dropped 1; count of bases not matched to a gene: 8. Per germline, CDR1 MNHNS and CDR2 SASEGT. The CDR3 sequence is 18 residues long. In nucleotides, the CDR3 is TGTGCCAGCAGTGAAGCGCTGAGGGACAGTGAGAACACCGGGGAGCTGTTTTTT. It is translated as CASSEALRDSENTGELFF.

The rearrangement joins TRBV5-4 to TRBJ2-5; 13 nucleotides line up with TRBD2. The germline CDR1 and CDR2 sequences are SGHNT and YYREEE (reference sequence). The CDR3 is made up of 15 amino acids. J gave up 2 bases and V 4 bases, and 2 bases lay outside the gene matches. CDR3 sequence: CASSRGLAGQETQYF. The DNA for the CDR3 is TGTGCCAGCAGCCGGGGACTAGCGGGGCAAGAGACCCAGTACTTC. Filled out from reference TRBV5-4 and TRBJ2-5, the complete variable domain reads ETGVTQSPTHLIKTRGQQVTLRCSSQSGHNTVSWYQQALGQGPQFIFQYYREEENGRGNFPPRFSGLQFPNYSSELNVNALELDDSALYLCASSRGLAGQETQYFGPGTRLLVL.

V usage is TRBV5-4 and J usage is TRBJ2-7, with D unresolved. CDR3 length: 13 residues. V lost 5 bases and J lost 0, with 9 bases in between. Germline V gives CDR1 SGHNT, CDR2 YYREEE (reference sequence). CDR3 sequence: CASRSQASYEQYF. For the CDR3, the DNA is TGTGCCAGCAGGTCTCAAGCCTCCTACGAGCAGTACTTC.

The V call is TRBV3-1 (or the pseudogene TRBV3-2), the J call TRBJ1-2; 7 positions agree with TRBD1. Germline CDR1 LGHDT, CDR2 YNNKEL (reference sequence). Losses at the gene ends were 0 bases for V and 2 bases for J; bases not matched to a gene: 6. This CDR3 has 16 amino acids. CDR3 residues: CASSQEGRRGNYGYTF. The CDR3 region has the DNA TGTGCCAGCAGCCAAGAAGGTCGCAGGGGGAACTATGGCTACACCTTC.

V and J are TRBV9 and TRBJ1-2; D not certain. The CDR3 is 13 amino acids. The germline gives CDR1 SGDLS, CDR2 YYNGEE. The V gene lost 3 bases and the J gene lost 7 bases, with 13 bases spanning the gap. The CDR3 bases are TGTGCCAGCAGCGCCGGAAGAGGGTTTGGCTACACCTTC. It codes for CASSAGRGFGYTF. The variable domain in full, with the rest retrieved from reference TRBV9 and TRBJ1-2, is DSGVTQTPKHLITATGQRVTLRCSPRSGDLSVYWYQQSLDQGLQFLIQYYNGEERAKGNILERFSAQQFPDLHSELNLSSLELGDSALYFCASSAGRGFGYTFGSGTRLTVV.

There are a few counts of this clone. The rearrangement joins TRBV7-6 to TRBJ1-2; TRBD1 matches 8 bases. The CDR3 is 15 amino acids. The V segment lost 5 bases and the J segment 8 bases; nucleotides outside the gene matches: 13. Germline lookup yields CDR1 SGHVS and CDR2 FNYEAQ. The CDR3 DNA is TGTGCCAGCAGCCGAGAGGAAAAACAGGGGGACGGCTACACCTTC. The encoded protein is CASSREEKQGDGYTF.

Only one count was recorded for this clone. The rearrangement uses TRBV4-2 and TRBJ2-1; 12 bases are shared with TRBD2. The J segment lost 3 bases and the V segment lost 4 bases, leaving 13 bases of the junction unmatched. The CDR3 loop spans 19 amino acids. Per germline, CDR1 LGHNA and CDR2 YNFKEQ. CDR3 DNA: TGTGCCAGCAGCCGCCAACCGACTAGCGGGAGAGGGTACTACAATGAGCAGTTCTTC. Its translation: CASSRQPTSGRGYYNEQFF.

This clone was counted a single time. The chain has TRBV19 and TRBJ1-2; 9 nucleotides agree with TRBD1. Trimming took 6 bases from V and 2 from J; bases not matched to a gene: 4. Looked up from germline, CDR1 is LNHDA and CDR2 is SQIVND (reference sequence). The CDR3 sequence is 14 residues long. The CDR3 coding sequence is TGTGCCAGTAGGAAGGACAGGGGAAACTATGGCTACACCTTC. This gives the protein CASRKDRGNYGYTF.